These 9 T cell receptor beta chains were sequenced from one sample in a study of CD8 T cells in Susac syndrome. The RNA input was roughly 0.45 to 1 ug, and it was reverse transcribed with random hexamers. TCRdb reprocessed the immunoSEQ multiplex PCR reads with MiXCR, giving one entry per CDR3 protein. The repertoire holds over 150,000 distinct CDR3 sequences, roughly 94% seen once, with 0.085% to 0.1% in the top ten. Material: CD4+ T cells from PBMCs. Every receptor here comes from a human donor with Susac syndrome.

The CDR3 DNA reads TGCAGTGCTAGAGATGCAGATAGCAATCAGCCCCAGCATTTT. This encodes CSARDADSNQPQHF. The chain is built from TRBV20-1 and TRBJ1-5, with D hard to call. The V gene lost 0 bases and the J gene lost 0 bases, with 6 bases spanning the gap. The CDR3 extends over 14 amino acids. Germline V CDR1 and CDR2: DFQATT, SNEGSKA (reference sequence).

The gene calls are TRBV6-2 or TRBV6-3 and TRBJ1-1, with D possibly TRBD1 on 6 matching bases. Trimming took off 5 bases at V and 6 bases at J, with 13 bases between the two ends. Germline loops: CDR1 MNHEY, CDR2 SVGEGT. The CDR3 has 13 amino acids. DNA for the CDR3: TGTGCCAGCAGTCGATCAGGGACACCTGAAGCTTTCTTT. Protein: CASSRSGTPEAFF.

The V call is TRBV7-2, the J call TRBJ2-3; 10 bases agree with TRBD2. J lost 2 bases, V lost 5 bases, and 7 bases had no gene match. The CDR3 has 16 amino acids. Germline lookup yields CDR1 SGHTA and CDR2 FQGNSA. CDR3 nucleotide sequence: TGTGCCAGCAGCACCGCGACTAGCGGGCCCACAGATACGCAGTATTTT. Residues: CASSTATSGPTDTQYF. The whole variable domain, filled in from reference TRBV7-2 and TRBJ2-3, reads GAGVSQSPSNKVTEKGKDVELRCDPISGHTALYWYRQSLGQGLEFLIYFQGNSAPDKSGLPSDRFSAERTGGSVSTLTIQRTQQEDSAVYLCASSTATSGPTDTQYFGPGTRLTVL.

The rearrangement uses TRBV19 and TRBJ1-5; D is perhaps TRBD1 (5 bases). The CDR3 has 13 amino acids. The germline V and J ends were trimmed by 5 bases and 6 bases, with 11 bases remaining between them. Germline V gene data show CDR1 as LNHDA and CDR2 as SQIVND (reference sequence). CDR3 in DNA: TGTGCCAGTAGTGCCGGGACTCGTCAGCCCCAGCATTTT. Encoded protein: CASSAGTRQPQHF.

The sample holds one count of this clonotype. V and J are TRBV6-2 or TRBV6-3 and TRBJ1-2; D is uncertain. Per the germline V gene, CDR1 is MNHEY and CDR2 is SVGEGT. CDR3 size: 13 residues. The V gene lost 5 bases and the J gene lost 5 bases, with 12 bases spanning the gap. CDR3 amino acids: CASSTDETYGYTF. CDR3 nucleotides: TGTGCCAGCAGTACGGACGAAACGTATGGCTACACCTTC.

The chain links TRBV9 to TRBJ1-4, with D uncertain. With 4 bases removed from V and 2 bases from J, the gap between germline ends came to 9 bases. Germline CDR1 and CDR2: SGDLS and YYNGEE. This CDR3 is 14 amino acids long. The CDR3 protein is CASSQGRTNEKLFF. The CDR3 DNA reads TGTGCCAGCAGCCAAGGGAGGACTAATGAAAAACTGTTTTTT. The full variable domain, completed using reference TRBV9 and TRBJ1-4, is DSGVTQTPKHLITATGQRVTLRCSPRSGDLSVYWYQQSLDQGLQFLIQYYNGEERAKGNILERFSAQQFPDLHSELNLSSLELGDSALYFCASSQGRTNEKLFFGSGTQLSVL.

This clonotype was observed a single time. The CDR3 reads CSAELAGGPSYEQYF. The CDR3 region has the DNA TGCAGTGCTGAGCTAGCGGGGGGGCCCTCCTACGAGCAGTACTTC. The rearrangement joins TRBV20-1 to TRBJ2-7; TRBD2 matches at 12 bases. The V and J ends lost 5 bases and 0 bases, in that order; junction bases with no gene match: 5. Germline CDR1 DFQATT, CDR2 SNEGSKA (reference sequence). This CDR3 has 15 amino acids.

V and J are TRBV20-1 and TRBJ1-2; D may be TRBD1 (6 bases). CDR1 and CDR2 from the germline V gene are DFQATT and SNEGSKA (reference sequence). V was clipped by 3 bases and J by 4 bases, with 12 bases between them. The length of the CDR3 is 13 residues. The DNA for the CDR3 is TGCAGTGCTAGCTCGGACAGCTTCTATGGCTACACCTTC. Translated: CSASSDSFYGYTF.

The chain carries TRBV6-2 or TRBV6-3 and TRBJ1-5; 8 positions agree with TRBD1. V dropped 6 bases and J dropped 7; count of bases not matched to a gene: 23. The CDR3 is 19 amino acids. From germline, CDR1 is MNHEY and CDR2 SVGEGT. The CDR3 nucleotides read TGTGCCAGCAGACTAAATCGGGCTGACTACAGGGGGTTGGGGCAGCCCCAGCATTTT. This sequence encodes CASRLNRADYRGLGQPQHF.